This TCR beta chain stems from a study of blood T cell repertoires in COVID-19. The CDR3 is 13 residues long. V gave up 4 bases and J gave up 7 bases, with 10 bases separating them. Germline CDR1 is SGHTA and CDR2 is FQGNSA. Libraries were prepared by immunoSEQ multiplex PCR; TCRdb keeps only in-frame clonotypes and omits some of them. The sample records 190,000 or so clones, 85% being singletons. Sequenced sample: PBMCs or T cells enriched from blood (not recorded which). The sequence came from a middle-aged man who had recovered from COVID-19. The J gene is TRBJ2-2, the V gene TRBV7-2, with D possibly TRBD2 on 5 matching bases. CDR3 in amino acids: CASSSRAGGELFF. The CDR3 bases are TGTGCCAGCAGCTCAAGGGCGGGCGGGGAGCTGTTTTTT.